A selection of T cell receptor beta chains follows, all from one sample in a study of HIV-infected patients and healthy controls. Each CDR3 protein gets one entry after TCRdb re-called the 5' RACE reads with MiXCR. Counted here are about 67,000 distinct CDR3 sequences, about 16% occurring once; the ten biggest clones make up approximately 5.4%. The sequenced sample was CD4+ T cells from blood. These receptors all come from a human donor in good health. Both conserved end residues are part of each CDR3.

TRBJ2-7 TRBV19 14 CASSAQGFPYEQYF
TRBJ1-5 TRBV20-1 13 CSARTGERQPQHF
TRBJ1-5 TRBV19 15 CASSILAGMRQPQHF
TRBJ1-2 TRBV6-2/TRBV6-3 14 CASRKEGTRYGYTF
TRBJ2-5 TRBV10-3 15 CAIRGTSSGKETQYF
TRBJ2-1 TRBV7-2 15 CASSLGLVRNNEQFF
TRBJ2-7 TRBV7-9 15 CASSLTGPHLLEQYF
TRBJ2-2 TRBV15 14 CATRILANTGELFF
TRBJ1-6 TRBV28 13 CASWDRGGSPLHF
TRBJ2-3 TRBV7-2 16 CASSSTEYPSTDTQYF
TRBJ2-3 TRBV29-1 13 CSAAEDVTDTQYF
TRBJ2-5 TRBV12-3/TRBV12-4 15 CASSSQRTGLETQYF
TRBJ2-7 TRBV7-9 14 CASSRDGGRYEQYF
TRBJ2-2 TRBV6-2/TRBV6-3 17 CASSYSSGSGRTGELFF
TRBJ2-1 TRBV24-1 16 CATSDPSGGTYNEQFF
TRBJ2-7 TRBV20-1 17 CSARDSLWTGSSYEQYF
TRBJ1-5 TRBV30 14 CAWSIGQGAKPQHF
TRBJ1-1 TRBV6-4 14 CANKTTGMGTEAFF
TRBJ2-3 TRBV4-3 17 CASSQEFSAGEGDTQYF
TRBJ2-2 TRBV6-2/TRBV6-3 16 CASRKQGKGNTGELFF
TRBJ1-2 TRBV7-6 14 CASSPPSRQGALTF
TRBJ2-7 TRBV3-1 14 CASRKQGADYEQYF
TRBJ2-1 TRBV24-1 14 CATSDPRRGDEQFF
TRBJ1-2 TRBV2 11 CAHGPNYGYTF
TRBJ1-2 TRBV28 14 CASSPYRDRGGYTF
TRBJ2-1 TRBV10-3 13 CAIRLQGYNEQFF
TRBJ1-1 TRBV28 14 CASSLGSRNTEAFF
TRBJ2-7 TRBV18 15 CASSPSTPTLREQYF
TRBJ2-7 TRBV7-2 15 CASLPGPNPIYEQYF
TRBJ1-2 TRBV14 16 CASSQQIQATNYGYTF
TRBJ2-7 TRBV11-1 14 CASSLGQGPYEQYF
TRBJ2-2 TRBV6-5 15 CASSYSSQGRRELFF
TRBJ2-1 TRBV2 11 CASGLLATPFF
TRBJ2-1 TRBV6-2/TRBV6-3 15 CASSYIGSSYNEQFF
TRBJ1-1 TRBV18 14 CASSPGLQNTEAFF
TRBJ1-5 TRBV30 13 CAWSAGLGQPQHF
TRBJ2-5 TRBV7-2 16 CASSSNGLNSVETQYF
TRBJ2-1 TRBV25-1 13 CASSDGGRDEQFF
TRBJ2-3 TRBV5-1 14 CASSLEYSTDTQYF
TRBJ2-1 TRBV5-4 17 CASSSAGASGPAIEQFF
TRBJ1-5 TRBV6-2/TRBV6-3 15 CASSYLGFGNQPQHF
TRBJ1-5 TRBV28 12 CASSLRVQPQHF
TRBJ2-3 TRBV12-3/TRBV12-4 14 CASSHGLDTDTQYF
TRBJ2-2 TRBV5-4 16 CASSLLAGEGTGELFF
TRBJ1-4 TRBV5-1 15 CASSWGGSGNEKLFF
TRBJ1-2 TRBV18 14 CASSPAGVDYGYTF
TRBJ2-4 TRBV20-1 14 CSARLDGAKNIQYF
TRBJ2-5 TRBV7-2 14 CASSSTSGGVTQYF
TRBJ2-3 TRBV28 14 CASSLYSISDTQYF
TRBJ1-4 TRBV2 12 CASHQGAGKLFF
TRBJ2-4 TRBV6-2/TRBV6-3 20 CASSYSTATGTPLAKNIQYF
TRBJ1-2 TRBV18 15 CASSQRGDSNYGYTF